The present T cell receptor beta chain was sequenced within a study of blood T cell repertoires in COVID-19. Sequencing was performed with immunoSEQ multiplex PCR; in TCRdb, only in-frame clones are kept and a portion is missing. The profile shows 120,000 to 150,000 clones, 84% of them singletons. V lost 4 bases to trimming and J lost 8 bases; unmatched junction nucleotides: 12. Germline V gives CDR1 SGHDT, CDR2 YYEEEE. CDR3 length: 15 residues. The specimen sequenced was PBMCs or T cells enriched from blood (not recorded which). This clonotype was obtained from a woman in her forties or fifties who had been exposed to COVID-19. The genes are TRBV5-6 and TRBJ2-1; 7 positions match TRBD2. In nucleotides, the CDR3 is TGTGCCAGCAGCCCCTGGGGAGGGCCGGGGCATGAGCAGTTCTTC. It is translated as CASSPWGGPGHEQFF.